The 11 T cell receptor beta chains below all came from one sample that was sequenced in a study of cytomegalovirus exposure and HLA in healthy donors. Measured with immunoSEQ multiplex PCR; TCRdb has only the in-frame clones, and not every one. This table holds over 50,000 clones, over 90% found once. Sequenced material: PBMCs. These TCRs come from a man aged 18 to 29 in good health and CMV-seropositive.

V and J are TRBV5-1 and TRBJ2-3; D call uncertain. Trimming took off 4 bases at V and 4 bases at J, with 10 bases between the two ends. CDR1 and CDR2 from the germline V gene are SGHRS and YFSETQ. The CDR3 has 13 residues. CDR3 in amino acids: CASSMALSDTQYF. The CDR3, as DNA: TGCGCCAGCAGCATGGCCTTATCAGATACGCAGTATTTT.

The CDR3 sequence is CASRKLQGEGATEAFF. In DNA, the CDR3 is TGTGCCAGCAGGAAACTACAGGGGGAAGGGGCCACTGAAGCTTTCTTT. V gene TRBV7-6 combines with J gene TRBJ1-1; 8 bases line up with TRBD1. Looked up from germline, CDR1 is SGHVS and CDR2 is FNYEAQ. After removal of 6 bases from V and 4 bases from J, the junction contained 13 bases not matched to a gene. The CDR3 consists of 16 residues.

The chain employs TRBV5-1 and TRBJ2-7, with 9 bases matching TRBD1. CDR1 is SGHRS, CDR2 YFSETQ, per germline. The CDR3 is made up of 14 amino acids. The V gene end was trimmed by 3 bases and the J gene end by 2 bases; junction bases not matched to a gene: 3. The CDR3 spells CASSWTGDPYEQYF. CDR3 nucleotide sequence: TGCGCCAGCAGCTGGACAGGGGACCCCTACGAGCAGTACTTC. Variable domain in full (rest from reference TRBV5-1 and TRBJ2-7): KAGVTQTPRYLIKTRGQQVTLSCSPISGHRSVSWYQQTPGQGLQFLFEYFSETQRNKGNFPGRFSGRQFSNSRSEMNVSTLELGDSALYLCASSWTGDPYEQYFGPGTRLTVT.

The chain's CDR3 is CASSPSRAGRYYEQYF. The CDR3 nucleotides read TGTGCCAGCAGTCCAAGCCGGGCGGGACGATACTACGAGCAGTACTTC. The J gene is TRBJ2-7, the V gene TRBV5-6; D is perhaps TRBD2 (6 bases). Between the trimmed V and J ends, which lost 5 bases and 3 bases, there was a span of 21 bases. CDR3 length: 16 amino acids. Germline-derived CDR1 and CDR2 are SGHDT and YYEEEE.

The chain employs TRBV10-2 and TRBJ2-7; 12 bases fit TRBD2. Germline values: CDR1 WSHSY, CDR2 SAAADI. The junction had 5 bases not matched to a gene; V was cut back by 5 bases and J by 3 bases. The CDR3 covers 15 residues. In DNA, the CDR3 is TGCGCCAGCAGTATACTAGCGGGAGGATACTACGAGCAGTACTTC. As protein: CASSILAGGYYEQYF.

The CDR3 nucleotides read TGCGCCAGCAGCTTGATAACAGGGTATGAGCAGTTCTTC. Its translation: CASSLITGYEQFF. The chain recombines TRBV5-1 with TRBJ2-1; TRBD1 is a possible D gene (6 bases). Germline-derived CDR1 and CDR2 are SGHRS and YFSETQ. The CDR3 loop spans 13 amino acids. The germline V and J ends were trimmed by 1 base and 8 bases, with 10 bases remaining between them.

The V call is TRBV7-2, the J call TRBJ2-7, with 8 bases identical to TRBD2. V was clipped by 6 bases and J by 3 bases; unmatched bases: 7. Germline V gene lookup returns CDR1 SGHTA and CDR2 FQGNSA. The CDR3 consists of 14 residues. This CDR3 reads CASRLSSGVYEQYF. The CDR3 DNA reads as TGTGCCAGCAGACTCAGTAGCGGGGTCTACGAGCAGTACTTC.

This CDR3 reads CASGVRSGNRNEQFF. CDR3 nucleotide sequence: TGTGCCAGCGGGGTGAGAAGCGGGAATCGCAATGAGCAGTTCTTC. This chain uses TRBV6-1 with TRBJ2-1; 7 bases agree with TRBD2. V was clipped by 8 bases and J by 6 bases; unmatched bases: 13. Germline lookup yields CDR1 MNHNS and CDR2 SASEGT. The CDR3 contains 15 residues.

The J gene is TRBJ2-2, the V gene TRBV15; D uncertain. Trimming took 4 bases from V and 3 from J, leaving 12 bases between them. Germline assignment: CDR1 LNHNV and CDR2 YYDKDF (reference sequence). The CDR3 sequence is 15 residues long. The chain's CDR3 is CATSIRLGDTGELFF. The CDR3 DNA follows: TGTGCCACCAGCATACGGCTAGGAGACACCGGGGAGCTGTTTTTT. Full variable domain (rest looked up from reference TRBV15 and TRBJ2-2): DAMVIQNPRYQVTQFGKPVTLSCSQTLNHNVMYWYQQKSSQAPKLLFHYYDKDFNNEADTPDNFQSRRPNTSFCFLDIRSPGLGDTAMYLCATSIRLGDTGELFFGEGSRLTVL.

This rearrangement joins TRBV27 to TRBJ2-2; 8 nucleotides line up with TRBD2. This CDR3 has 14 residues. The J segment lost 7 bases and the V segment lost 5 bases, leaving 6 bases of the junction unmatched. Germline CDR1 reads MNHEY; CDR2 reads SMNVEV (reference sequence). The CDR3 reads CASSVSGTGGELFF. The CDR3 nucleotides are TGTGCCAGCAGTGTTAGCGGGACGGGCGGGGAGCTGTTTTTT.

The rearrangement uses TRBV14 and TRBJ2-3, with TRBD2 identical over 9 bases. The CDR3 is 17 amino acids. From germline, CDR1 is SGHDN and CDR2 FVKESK. V trimming: 1 base; J trimming: 3 bases; junction bases outside the gene matches: 8. The chain's CDR3 is CASSQVKAGGGTDTQYF. CDR3 sequence (DNA): TGTGCCAGCAGCCAAGTAAAAGCGGGAGGTGGTACAGATACGCAGTATTTT. Together with reference TRBV14 and TRBJ2-3, the CDR3 gives the full variable domain: EAGVTQFPSHSVIEKGQTVTLRCDPISGHDNLYWYRRVMGKEIKFLLHFVKESKQDESGMPNNRFLAERTGGTYSTLKVQPAELEDSGVYFCASSQVKAGGGTDTQYFGPGTRLTVL.